Following are 5 T cell receptor beta chains from one sample sequenced in a study of blood T cell repertoires in COVID-19. Sequenced by immunoSEQ multiplex PCR; TCRdb stores in-frame clones only, minus some. In the table there are about 62,000 clones, under 85% of which are singletons. The sequenced sample consisted of peripheral blood. The receptors shown here come from a woman aged 45-65 years with active or convalescent COVID-19.

This chain uses TRBV3-1 (or the pseudogene TRBV3-2) with TRBJ1-2; D uncertain. Germline V gene sequence: CDR1 LGHDT, CDR2 YNNKEL (reference sequence). CDR3 length: 14 residues. V gave up 0 bases and J gave up 8 bases, with 13 bases separating them. The CDR3 here is CASSQDRRAGGYTF. DNA of the CDR3: TGTGCCAGCAGCCAAGATCGGAGGGCGGGGGGCTACACCTTC.

This chain uses TRBV11-3 with TRBJ2-2, with D possibly matching TRBD2 (6 bases). Germline-derived CDR1 and CDR2 are SGHNT and YENEEA. CDR3 size: 15 residues. V lost 1 base and J 0 bases, leaving 6 bases between the germline ends. The CDR3, as DNA: TGTGCCAGCAGCTTAGGCGGGGCGAACACCGGGGAGCTGTTTTTT. As protein: CASSLGGANTGELFF.

The chain joins TRBV5-1 to TRBJ2-5, with 9 bases matching TRBD2. The CDR3 extends over 16 amino acids. J was trimmed by 5 bases and V by 4 bases; bases with no gene match: 12. Germline assignment: CDR1 SGHRS and CDR2 YFSETQ. The CDR3 protein is CASSPRLAGVEETQYF. CDR3 sequence (DNA): TGCGCCAGCAGCCCCCGGTTAGCGGGGGTGGAGGAGACCCAGTACTTC.

This clone showed up many times. The chain recombines TRBV19 with TRBJ2-1; D may be TRBD1 (7 bases). This CDR3 spans 15 amino acids. Germline CDR1 and CDR2: LNHDA and SQIVND (reference sequence). Trimming took 3 bases from V and 6 from J, leaving 15 bases between them. CDR3 region: CASSMTGRRVNEQFF. CDR3 sequence (DNA): TGTGCCAGTAGTATGACAGGGAGGAGAGTCAATGAGCAGTTCTTC.

The gene calls are TRBV4-1 and TRBJ2-3, with unresolved D. This CDR3 has 14 amino acids. V was trimmed by 5 bases and J by 1 base, leaving 10 bases between them. The germline V gene has CDR1 MGHRA and CDR2 YSYEKL. In DNA, the CDR3 is TGCGCCAGCAGCTTCAACACAGGCACAGATACGCAGTATTTT. Translation gives CASSFNTGTDTQYF.